The 8 T cell receptor beta chains below were found in one sample sequenced in a study of blood T cell repertoires in COVID-19 (dated by TCRdb to 2019 to 2021). The library was generated by the immunoSEQ multiplex PCR assay. The source is immuneACCESS, and TCRdb retained only in-frame sequences with V and J called. Part of the clones is not carried over; for the studies checked, unresolved V genes explain less than half of this, and the remainder is unexplained. The sample profile shows 300,000 to 350,000 clones; more than 75% of them were found once. Approximately 0.99% of the sample goes to the ten largest clones. The source material was PBMCs or T cells enriched from blood (not recorded which). These receptors all stem from a woman in her twenties or thirties who had recovered from COVID-19.

This sequence joins TRBV28 and TRBJ1-2, with 7 bases matching TRBD1. Trimming cost V 5 bases and J 0 bases; bases outside gene matches: 6. The CDR3 runs to 15 residues. Germline V gene data show CDR1 as MDHEN and CDR2 as SYDVKM. CDR3 amino acids: CASSPRTGPNYGYTF. The DNA for the CDR3 is TGTGCCAGCAGTCCACGGACAGGCCCTAACTATGGCTACACCTTC.

The table lists this clone with a count of one. This chain links TRBV5-1 with TRBJ2-2; 10 positions agree with TRBD2. This CDR3 spans 18 amino acids. V lost 1 base and J lost 0; bases outside the gene matches: 6. Per germline, CDR1 SGHRS and CDR2 YFSETQ. The CDR3, as DNA: TGCGCCAGCAGCTTGCCTCATACTAGCGGGGCGAACACCGGGGAGCTGTTTTTT. Translated: CASSLPHTSGANTGELFF.

The chain links TRBV7-2 to TRBJ1-4; no firm D call. Germline CDR1 and CDR2: SGHTA and FQGNSA. Between the trimmed V and J ends, which lost 1 base and 4 bases, there was a span of 7 bases. This CDR3 has 14 amino acids. CDR3 sequence reads: CASSLERVNEKLFF. CDR3 coding DNA: TGTGCCAGCAGCTTAGAACGGGTTAATGAAAAACTGTTTTTT.

The chain is built from TRBV2 and TRBJ1-1; 8 nucleotides agree with TRBD1. J was trimmed by 3 bases and V by 4 bases; bases with no gene match: 4. The CDR3 sequence is 14 residues long. Germline values: CDR1 SNHLY, CDR2 FYNNEI. DNA of the CDR3: TGTGCCAGCAGTGGCACAGGGGGGGACACTGAAGCTTTCTTT. Protein sequence: CASSGTGGDTEAFF.

The chain joins TRBV19 to TRBJ2-7; 7 bases agree with TRBD1. The V segment lost 11 bases and the J segment 4 bases; nucleotides outside the gene matches: 14. CDR1 LNHDA and CDR2 SQIVND come from the germline V gene (reference sequence). This CDR3 comprises 14 residues. CDR3 sequence (DNA): TGTGCCTCTGCAGCGGCGAGGGGGCAATACGAGCAGTACTTC. Its translation: CASAAARGQYEQYF.

The chain has TRBV10-1 and TRBJ2-7, with a possible D match to TRBD2 (6 bases). Germline CDR1 is WNHNN and CDR2 is SYGVQD (reference sequence). The CDR3 runs to 14 residues. Trimming left V 5 bases short and J 2 bases short, with 13 bases between. This CDR3 reads CASSSLAAPYEQYF. The CDR3 DNA sequence: TGCGCCAGCAGTAGCTTAGCGGCACCCTACGAGCAGTACTTC.

The chain employs TRBV3-1 (or the pseudogene TRBV3-2) and TRBJ1-6; possibly TRBD1 for D (6 bases). V was pared by 1 base and J by 0 bases, with 13 bases between. Germline values: CDR1 LGHDT, CDR2 YNNKEL (reference sequence). There are 18 residues in the CDR3. The CDR3 sequence: CASSQVGGQSSYNSPLHF. The CDR3 DNA follows: TGTGCCAGCAGCCAAGTGGGGGGGCAGAGCTCCTATAATTCACCCCTCCACTTT.

The V and J genes are TRBV9 and TRBJ2-7; no clear D gene. The V and J ends lost 3 bases and 0 bases respectively, with 13 bases between them. In germline, CDR1 is SGDLS, CDR2 YYNGEE. The CDR3 spans 15 residues. The CDR3 DNA reads TGTGCCAGCAGCGGACCGACCGCTAGCTCCTACGAGCAGTACTTC. Protein product: CASSGPTASSYEQYF.